What follows are 30 T cell receptor beta chains derived from one specimen sequenced in a study of spatial heterogeneity in lung cancer (dated by TCRdb to the late 2010s). Libraries were constructed by 5' RACE. TCRdb records NextSeq 500 as the sequencer. Through fastp at Q25 and MiXCR, TCRdb rebuilt clones from the public reads, retaining in-frame beta chains. Records with the same CDR3 protein are collapsed into one entry carrying the most frequent genes and DNA. This sample lists about 26,000 distinct CDR3 sequences; roughly 6% were detected once. Clones ranked in the top ten supply 20% to 25% of the sample. Per the publication, the time point label means: blood at routine non-recurrence follow-up after resection. Without any cell sorting, TCR sequencing was performed on whole RNA extracted either from tumor and nontumor lung tissue or from cryopreserved PBMC samples. The source material was PBMCs, sampled at follow-up. Receptor source: a male donor with early-stage non-small cell lung cancer.

This chain connects TRBV5-1 to TRBJ2-2; D gene ambiguous. Germline values: CDR1 SGHRS, CDR2 YFSETQ. The CDR3 sequence is 15 residues long. V lost 4 bases, J lost 5 bases, and 15 bases lay in between. The CDR3 loop reads CASSPDGKSTGELFF. Written as DNA, the CDR3 is TGCGCCAGCAGCCCGGACGGAAAATCTACCGGGGAGCTGTTTTTT.

This clonotype was counted at least ten times. The chain links TRBV15 to TRBJ2-2, with 11 bases aligning to TRBD1. This CDR3 spans 15 amino acids. In germline, CDR1 is LNHNV, CDR2 YYDKDF (reference sequence). Trimming removed 3 bases from V and 7 bases from J; junction bases left unmatched: 4. CDR3 in DNA: TGTGCCACCAGCAGGGACAGGGGGCTAGGCGGGGAGCTGTTTTTT. Its translation is CATSRDRGLGGELFF.

Many counts were recorded for this clonotype. The J gene is TRBJ2-3, the V gene TRBV6-2 or TRBV6-3; no definite D call. The germline V gene has CDR1 MNHEY and CDR2 SVGEGT. V was cut by 6 bases and J by 0 bases, with 13 bases left in between. The CDR3 totals 15 residues. The CDR3: CASSPLVPSTDTQYF. In DNA form, the CDR3 reads TGTGCCAGCAGCCCCCTTGTGCCTAGCACAGATACGCAGTATTTT.

Many counts were recorded for this clonotype. The V call is TRBV7-2, the J call TRBJ2-7; TRBD1 matches 10 bases. CDR1 is SGHTA and CDR2 is FQGNSA in the germline V gene. Trimming at V came to 5 bases and at J to 6 bases, leaving 4 bases not matched to a gene. The CDR3 is made up of 13 amino acids. CDR3 region: CASSPGQGREQYF. The CDR3 DNA follows: TGTGCCAGCAGCCCGGGACAGGGGCGCGAGCAGTACTTC.

The chain has TRBV20-1 and TRBJ2-7, with 10 bases lining up with TRBD2. V was clipped by 4 bases and J by 2 bases; unmatched bases: 5. The germline V gene encodes CDR1 DFQATT and CDR2 SNEGSKA (reference sequence). The CDR3 is 14 amino acids. The CDR3 reads CSAILSGGAYEQYF. The DNA of the CDR3 is TGCAGTGCTATACTCAGCGGGGGGGCCTACGAGCAGTACTTC.

This clonotype was picked up many times. This chain joins TRBV29-1 and TRBJ1-3; D is undetermined. The germline CDR1 and CDR2 sequences are SQVTM and ANQGSEA. The CDR3 spans 13 residues. V was shortened by 4 bases and J by 2 bases, with 9 bases between the two germline ends. The CDR3 DNA follows: TGCAGCGTTGTAGAGGGAGCTGGAAACACCATATATTTT. It encodes CSVVEGAGNTIYF.

The chain uses TRBV18 and TRBJ2-7; 7 bases are shared with TRBD1. The V segment lost 5 bases and the J segment 1 base; nucleotides outside the gene matches: 14. The CDR3 length is 17 residues. Germline-derived CDR1 and CDR2 are KGHSH and LQKENI. The CDR3 here is CASSGPIQQGHSYEQYF. The CDR3 DNA sequence: TGTGCCAGCTCAGGACCCATCCAACAGGGGCATTCCTACGAGCAGTACTTC.

This clonotype occurred many times. This chain uses TRBV12-3 or TRBV12-4 with TRBJ1-1; 9 bases are a match to TRBD1. Trimming cost V 6 bases and J 5 bases; bases outside gene matches: 1. The length of the CDR3 is 12 residues. The CDR3 spells CASRTGGTEAFF. In DNA, the CDR3 is TGTGCCAGCAGGACAGGGGGGACTGAAGCTTTCTTT.

The chain carries TRBV29-1 and TRBJ2-1; 9 bases agree with TRBD2. The CDR3 is 15 amino acids. Germline CDR1 reads SQVTM; CDR2 reads ANQGSEA. The J segment lost 4 bases and the V segment lost 1 base, leaving 5 bases of the junction unmatched. The CDR3, as DNA: TGCAGCGTTGAAGGGGGTAGCGGGGGTTACAATGAGCAGTTCTTC. This codes for CSVEGGSGGYNEQFF.

CDR3 region: CSAPEAYGYTF. CDR3 nucleotides: TGCAGTGCCCCAGAGGCCTATGGCTACACCTTC. The chain is built from TRBV20-1 and TRBJ1-2; D not certain. The V gene lost 6 bases and the J gene lost 4 bases, with 9 bases spanning the gap. This CDR3 has 11 amino acids. Germline V gives CDR1 DFQATT, CDR2 SNEGSKA (reference sequence).

The genes are TRBV4-3 and TRBJ2-3; D is undetermined. From germline, CDR1 is LGHNA and CDR2 YSLEER. The CDR3 runs 16 residues. V was pared by 0 bases and J by 1 base, with 11 bases between. CDR3 loop: CASSQDHFEGTDTQYF. CDR3 DNA: TGCGCCAGCAGCCAAGACCACTTCGAGGGCACAGATACGCAGTATTTT.

This clonotype was recorded at least ten times. J is TRBJ2-2 and V is TRBV12-3 or TRBV12-4; the match to TRBD2 covers 9 bases. Unmatched junction bases numbered 5, after V lost 3 bases and J lost 0 bases. The CDR3 spans 17 residues. The chain's CDR3 is CASSFHSGGPNTGELFF. The CDR3 nucleotides are TGTGCCAGCAGTTTTCATAGCGGGGGCCCGAACACCGGGGAGCTGTTTTTT.

This clonotype has at least ten counts. The V call is TRBV2, the J call TRBJ1-1; 8 nucleotides agree with TRBD1. The germline CDR1 and CDR2 sequences are SNHLY and FYNNEI. The CDR3 extends over 11 amino acids. With V trimmed by 11 bases and J by 4 bases, 3 bases remained unmatched. This CDR3 is CACTGGTEAFF. The CDR3 DNA reads as TGTGCCTGTACAGGGGGCACTGAAGCTTTCTTT.

CDR3 sequence (DNA): TGCAGTGCTAGAGGGGAGAGCTCCTACAATGAGCAGTTCTTC. This gives the protein CSARGESSYNEQFF. The chain employs TRBV20-1 and TRBJ2-1; TRBD2 is a possible D gene (5 bases). The CDR3 consists of 14 residues. With 1 base removed from V and 0 bases from J, the gap between germline ends came to 7 bases. Germline V CDR1 and CDR2: DFQATT, SNEGSKA (reference sequence).

This clonotype was recorded many times. The chain has TRBV15 and TRBJ1-5; tentative D call: TRBD1 (6 bases). Germline CDR1 LNHNV, CDR2 YYDKDF (reference sequence). V lost 3 bases to trimming and J lost 3 bases, with 15 bases between them. The CDR3 is 16 amino acids. The CDR3 here is CATSSDTGITNQPQHF. In nucleotides, the CDR3 is TGTGCCACCAGCAGCGATACAGGGATTACCAATCAGCCCCAGCATTTT.

V is TRBV20-1 and J is TRBJ1-6, with 9 bases lining up with TRBD1. CDR1 is DFQATT and CDR2 is SNEGSKA in the germline V gene (reference sequence). V lost 4 bases, J lost 9 bases, and 7 bases stayed unmatched. The CDR3 is 14 amino acids. CDR3 residues: CSANTGGGGSPLHF. CDR3 DNA: TGCAGTGCTAACACAGGGGGCGGAGGTTCACCCCTCCACTTT.

In this sample, this clonotype turned up a few times. The J gene is TRBJ2-1, the V gene TRBV4-1, with D maybe TRBD2 (6 bases). The CDR3 loop spans 16 amino acids. Germline loops: CDR1 MGHRA, CDR2 YSYEKL. With 1 base removed from V and 4 bases from J, the gap between germline ends came to 14 bases. CDR3 residues: CASSQVLSAGYNEQFF. Here the CDR3 DNA reads TGCGCCAGCAGCCAAGTACTGTCGGCGGGATACAATGAGCAGTTCTTC.

This clonotype was recorded many times. This chain links TRBV11-1 with TRBJ1-1, with 7 bases fitting TRBD1. Germline assignment: CDR1 SGHAT and CDR2 FQDESV (reference sequence). The CDR3 is made up of 14 amino acids. The J segment lost 1 base and the V segment lost 6 bases, leaving 5 bases of the junction unmatched. The chain's CDR3 is CASRKTGKNTEAFF. CDR3 sequence (DNA): TGTGCCAGCAGGAAGACAGGGAAGAACACTGAAGCTTTCTTT.

The table lists this clonotype with many counts. V and J are TRBV9 and TRBJ2-1; tentatively, D is TRBD2 (7 bases). The CDR3 covers 13 residues. Germline V gives CDR1 SGDLS, CDR2 YYNGEE. V was clipped by 3 bases and J by 8 bases, with 12 bases between them. DNA for the CDR3: TGTGCCAGCAGCGCGCGCGGGGGCGATGAGCAGTTCTTC. Encoded protein: CASSARGGDEQFF.

There are many counts of this clonotype. V and J are TRBV11-2 and TRBJ2-1, with 10 nucleotides matching TRBD2. The V gene's germline CDR1 is SGHAT and CDR2 FQNNGV. Germline trimming cut 0 bases from V and 3 bases from J; bases unmatched to any gene: 5. CDR3 size: 17 residues. The CDR3 nucleotides are TGTGCCAGCAGCTTAGATTGGTCTAGCGGGGGCTACAATGAGCAGTTCTTC. This translates into CASSLDWSSGGYNEQFF.

This clonotype has a count of ten or more. J is TRBJ2-1 and V is TRBV20-1; 7 bases are shared with TRBD1. Trimming removed 3 bases from V and 3 bases from J; junction bases left unmatched: 5. Germline V gene data show CDR1 as DFQATT and CDR2 as SNEGSKA (reference sequence). CDR3 size: 14 residues. The CDR3 DNA reads TGCAGTGCTAGCCGGGACAGTAGCTACAATGAGCAGTTCTTC. This sequence encodes CSASRDSSYNEQFF.

The rearrangement joins TRBV11-3 to TRBJ2-1; the match to TRBD2 covers 9 bases. This CDR3 region has 17 residues. Germline assignment: CDR1 SGHNT and CDR2 YENEEA. V was clipped by 4 bases and J by 0 bases; unmatched bases: 7. The CDR3 spells CASSSLAGYDSYNEQFF. In DNA, the CDR3 is TGTGCCAGCAGCTCCCTAGCGGGATATGACTCCTACAATGAGCAGTTCTTC.

The table lists this clonotype with many counts. The rearrangement joins TRBV4-1 to TRBJ1-5; tentative D call: TRBD1 (6 bases). The germline V gene has CDR1 MGHRA and CDR2 YSYEKL. There are 15 residues in the CDR3. The V and J ends lost 1 base and 7 bases respectively, with 14 bases between them. The CDR3 DNA reads TGCGCCAGCAGCCAAGCCAACAGGGAAAACCAGCCCCAGCATTTT. Its translation is CASSQANRENQPQHF.

V is TRBV19 and J is TRBJ1-1; 10 bases fit TRBD1. Trimming at V came to 5 bases and at J to 4 bases, leaving 7 bases not matched to a gene. Germline loops: CDR1 LNHDA, CDR2 SQIVND (reference sequence). This CDR3 contains 15 residues. The CDR3 region has the DNA TGTGCCAGTAGTTCCTGGACAGGGGGAAGCACTGAAGCTTTCTTT. Amino acids: CASSSWTGGSTEAFF.

The chain joins TRBV7-2 to TRBJ2-3; a weak D match, TRBD2 (6 bases). This CDR3 spans 17 amino acids. Germline V lookup: CDR1 SGHTA, CDR2 FQGNSA. V was clipped by 1 base and J by 7 bases, with 21 bases between them. The CDR3 sequence: CASSLGGPGLLKNTQYF. The CDR3 region has the DNA TGTGCCAGCAGCTTAGGCGGCCCGGGACTTCTTAAAAATACGCAGTATTTT.

Only a few counts were recorded for this clonotype. The chain couples TRBV6-5 to TRBJ2-5, with D perhaps being TRBD1 or TRBD2 (6 bases each). The germline V and J ends were trimmed by 2 bases and 6 bases, with 13 bases remaining between them. There are 14 residues in the CDR3. Germline CDR1 MNHEY, CDR2 SVGAGI. The chain's CDR3 is CASSYDGGRKTQYF. In DNA form, the CDR3 reads TGTGCCAGCAGTTACGACGGGGGCCGGAAGACCCAGTACTTC.

This clonotype has a count of ten or more. The chain employs TRBV12-5 and TRBJ2-4, with D tentatively TRBD1 (5 bases). Germline V lookup: CDR1 LGHNT, CDR2 FRNRAP. Trimming stripped 1 base from V and 2 bases from J, with 12 bases between. This CDR3 comprises 16 residues. CDR3 loop: CASGLATTGTKNIQYF. The CDR3 DNA follows: TGTGCTAGTGGTTTGGCAACTACAGGAACCAAAAACATTCAGTACTTC.

This clonotype was seen a handful of times. The chain uses TRBV5-1 and TRBJ1-5, with D possibly TRBD1 on 6 matching bases. Germline V gene data show CDR1 as SGHRS and CDR2 as YFSETQ. Trimming removed 4 bases at V and 0 bases at J, with 14 bases between. The CDR3 consists of 16 residues. DNA of the CDR3: TGCGCCAGCAGCCCCGGGACATTCGATAGCAATCAGCCCCAGCATTTT. Translated: CASSPGTFDSNQPQHF.

The chain recombines TRBV20-1 with TRBJ1-5; 9 nucleotides match TRBD1. Germline V gene sequence: CDR1 DFQATT, CDR2 SNEGSKA (reference sequence). V gave up 3 bases and J gave up 7 bases; unmatched junction bases: 7. This CDR3 has 14 amino acids. CDR3 nucleotide sequence: TGCAGTGCTAGCCAGGGACAGGGAGTCCAGCCCCAGCATTTT. It translates to CSASQGQGVQPQHF.

There are many counts of this clonotype. The chain recombines TRBV18 with TRBJ1-4; D remains ambiguous. This CDR3 spans 13 amino acids. Per the germline V gene, CDR1 is KGHSH and CDR2 is LQKENI. Trimming shortened V by 2 bases and J by 0 bases, and 1 base separated the two germline ends. The CDR3 reads CASSPATNEKLFF. DNA of the CDR3: TGTGCCAGCTCACCAGCAACTAATGAAAAACTGTTTTTT.